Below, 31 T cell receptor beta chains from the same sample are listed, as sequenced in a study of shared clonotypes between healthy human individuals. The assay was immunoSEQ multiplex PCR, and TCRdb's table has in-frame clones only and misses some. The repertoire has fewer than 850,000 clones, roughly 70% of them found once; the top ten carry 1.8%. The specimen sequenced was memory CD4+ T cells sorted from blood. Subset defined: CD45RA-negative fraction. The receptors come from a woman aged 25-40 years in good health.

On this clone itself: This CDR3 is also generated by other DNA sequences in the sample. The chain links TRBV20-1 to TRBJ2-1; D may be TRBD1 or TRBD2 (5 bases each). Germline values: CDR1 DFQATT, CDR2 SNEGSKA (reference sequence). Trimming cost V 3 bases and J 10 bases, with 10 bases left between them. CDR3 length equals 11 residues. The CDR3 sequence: CSARPGPEQFF. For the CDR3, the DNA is TGCAGTGCTAGGCCGGGACCAGAGCAGTTCTTC.

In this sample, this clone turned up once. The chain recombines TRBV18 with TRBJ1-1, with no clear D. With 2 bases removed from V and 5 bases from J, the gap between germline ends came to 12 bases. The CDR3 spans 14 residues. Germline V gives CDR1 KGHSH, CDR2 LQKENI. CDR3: CASSPGAAETEAFF. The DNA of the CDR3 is TGTGCCAGCTCACCAGGCGCAGCAGAAACTGAAGCTTTCTTT. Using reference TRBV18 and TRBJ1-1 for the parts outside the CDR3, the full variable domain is NAGVMQNPRHLVRRRGQEARLRCSPMKGHSHVYWYRQLPEEGLKFMVYLQKENIIDESGMPKERFSAEFPKEGPSILRIQQVVRGDSAAYFCASSPGAAETEAFFGQGTRLTVV.

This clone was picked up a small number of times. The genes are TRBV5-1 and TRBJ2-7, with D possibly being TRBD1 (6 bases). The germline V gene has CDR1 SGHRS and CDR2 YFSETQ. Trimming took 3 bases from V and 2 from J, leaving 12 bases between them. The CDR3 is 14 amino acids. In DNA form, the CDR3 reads TGCGCCAGCAGCTCCAACAGGGAACCCTACGAGCAGTACTTC. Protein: CASSSNREPYEQYF.

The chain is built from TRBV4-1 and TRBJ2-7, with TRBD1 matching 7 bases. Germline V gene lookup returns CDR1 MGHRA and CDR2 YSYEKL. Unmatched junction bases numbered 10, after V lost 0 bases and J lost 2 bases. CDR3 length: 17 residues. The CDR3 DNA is TGCGCCAGCAGCCAAGAGGGTGGACAGGATACTACCTACGAGCAGTACTTC. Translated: CASSQEGGQDTTYEQYF.

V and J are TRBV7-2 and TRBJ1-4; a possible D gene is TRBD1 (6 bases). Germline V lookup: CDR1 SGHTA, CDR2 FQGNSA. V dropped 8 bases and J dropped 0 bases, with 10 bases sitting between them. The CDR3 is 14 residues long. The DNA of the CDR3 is TGTGCCAGCGGTTACAGGGCAACTAATGAAAAACTGTTTTTT. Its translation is CASGYRATNEKLFF.

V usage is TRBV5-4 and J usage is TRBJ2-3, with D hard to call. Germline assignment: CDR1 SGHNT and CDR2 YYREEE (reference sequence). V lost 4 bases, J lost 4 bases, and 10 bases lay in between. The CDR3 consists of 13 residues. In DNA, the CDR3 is TGTGCCAGCAGCCCAGAGCTAGCAGATACGCAGTATTTT. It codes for CASSPELADTQYF.

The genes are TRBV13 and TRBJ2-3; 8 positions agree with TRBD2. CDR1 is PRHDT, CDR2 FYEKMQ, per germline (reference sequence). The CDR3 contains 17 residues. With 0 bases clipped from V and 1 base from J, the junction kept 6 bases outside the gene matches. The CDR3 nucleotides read TGTGCCAGCAGCTTAGGGGGACTAGGGCGTGGCACAGATACGCAGTATTTT. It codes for CASSLGGLGRGTDTQYF.

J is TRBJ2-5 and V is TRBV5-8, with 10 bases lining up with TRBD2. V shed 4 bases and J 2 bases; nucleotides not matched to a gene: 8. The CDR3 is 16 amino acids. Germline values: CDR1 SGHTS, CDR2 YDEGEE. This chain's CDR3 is CASSPNSGRRQETQYF. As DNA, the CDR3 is TGTGCCAGCAGCCCAAATAGCGGGAGGCGGCAAGAGACCCAGTACTTC.

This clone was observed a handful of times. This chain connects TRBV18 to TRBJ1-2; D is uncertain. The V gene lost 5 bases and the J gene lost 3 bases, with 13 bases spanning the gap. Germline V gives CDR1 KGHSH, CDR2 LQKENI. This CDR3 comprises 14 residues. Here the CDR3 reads CASSLTWRHYGYTF. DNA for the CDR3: TGTGCCAGCTCATTGACCTGGCGCCACTATGGCTACACCTTC.

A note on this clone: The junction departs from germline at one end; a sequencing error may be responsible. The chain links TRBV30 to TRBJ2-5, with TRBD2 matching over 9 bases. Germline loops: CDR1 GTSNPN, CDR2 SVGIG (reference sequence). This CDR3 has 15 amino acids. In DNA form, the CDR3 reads TGTGCCTGGAGTTCGGTAGCGGGAGTTGGGAAGACCCAATACTTC. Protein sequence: CAWSSVAGVGKTQYF.

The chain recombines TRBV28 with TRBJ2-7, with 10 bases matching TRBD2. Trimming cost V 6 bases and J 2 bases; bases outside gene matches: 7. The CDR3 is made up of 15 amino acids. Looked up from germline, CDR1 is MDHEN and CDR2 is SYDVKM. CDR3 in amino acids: CASSLSLAGAYEQYF. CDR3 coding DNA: TGTGCCAGCAGCCTCTCTCTAGCGGGGGCCTACGAGCAGTACTTC.

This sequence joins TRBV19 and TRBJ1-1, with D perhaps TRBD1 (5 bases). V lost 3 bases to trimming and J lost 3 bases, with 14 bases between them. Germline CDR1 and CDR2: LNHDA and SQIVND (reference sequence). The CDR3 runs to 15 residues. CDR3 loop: CASSIPGGGYTEAFF. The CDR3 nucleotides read TGTGCCAGTAGTATCCCGGGGGGGGGATACACTGAAGCTTTCTTT.

In nucleotides, the CDR3 is TGTGCCAGCAGTTTCCGACCCGCCGGGGAGCTGTTTTTT. It codes for CASSFRPAGELFF. The chain is built from TRBV27 and TRBJ2-2; the D is unclear. The CDR3 totals 13 residues. Between the trimmed V and J ends, which lost 3 bases and 6 bases, there was a span of 8 bases. The germline V gene encodes CDR1 MNHEY and CDR2 SMNVEV (reference sequence).

The CDR3 sequence: CASTGGQGAVEQYF. The CDR3, as DNA: TGTGCCAGTACGGGGGGACAGGGGGCGGTCGAGCAGTACTTC. The V gene is TRBV25-1, the J gene TRBJ2-7, with 12 nucleotides matching TRBD1. V lost 9 bases and J lost 6; bases outside the gene matches: 9. Germline assignment: CDR1 MGHDK and CDR2 SYGVNS. The CDR3 consists of 14 residues.

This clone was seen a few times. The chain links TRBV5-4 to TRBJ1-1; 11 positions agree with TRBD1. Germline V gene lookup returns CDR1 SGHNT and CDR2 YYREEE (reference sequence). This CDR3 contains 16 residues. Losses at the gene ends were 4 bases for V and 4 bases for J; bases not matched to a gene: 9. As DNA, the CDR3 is TGTGCCAGCAGCCAGAGGACAGGGGGCCCTAGCACTGAAGCTTTCTTT. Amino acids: CASSQRTGGPSTEAFF. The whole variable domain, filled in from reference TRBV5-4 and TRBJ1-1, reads ETGVTQSPTHLIKTRGQQVTLRCSSQSGHNTVSWYQQALGQGPQFIFQYYREEENGRGNFPPRFSGLQFPNYSSELNVNALELDDSALYLCASSQRTGGPSTEAFFGQGTRLTVV.

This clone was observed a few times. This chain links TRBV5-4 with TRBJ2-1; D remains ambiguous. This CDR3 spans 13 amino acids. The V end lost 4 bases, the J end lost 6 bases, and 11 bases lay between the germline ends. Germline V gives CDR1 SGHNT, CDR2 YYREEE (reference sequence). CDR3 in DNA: TGTGCCAGCAGCACCCCTCGCGCCAATGAGCAGTTCTTC. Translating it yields CASSTPRANEQFF.

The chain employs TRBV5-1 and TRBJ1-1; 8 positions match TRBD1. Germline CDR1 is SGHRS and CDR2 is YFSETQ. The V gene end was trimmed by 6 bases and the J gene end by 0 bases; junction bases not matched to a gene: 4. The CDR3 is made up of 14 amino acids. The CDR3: CASKMGQVNTEAFF. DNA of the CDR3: TGCGCCAGCAAAATGGGACAGGTGAACACTGAAGCTTTCTTT.

The CDR3: CASSPQSGANVLTF. CDR3 bases: TGTGCCAGCAGCCCCCAATCTGGGGCCAACGTCCTGACTTTC. This chain connects TRBV7-3 to TRBJ2-6; D call uncertain. The V and J ends lost 5 bases and 1 base respectively, with 6 bases between them. Germline V lookup: CDR1 SGHTA, CDR2 FQGTGA. CDR3 size: 14 residues.

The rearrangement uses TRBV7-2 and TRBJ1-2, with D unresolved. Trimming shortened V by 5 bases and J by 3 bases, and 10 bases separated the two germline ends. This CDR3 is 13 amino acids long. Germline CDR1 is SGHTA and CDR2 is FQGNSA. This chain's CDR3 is CASSNRRDYGYTF. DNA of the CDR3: TGTGCCAGCAGCAACAGACGCGACTATGGCTACACCTTC.

The CDR3 coding sequence is TGTGCCAGCAGCGAATGGGGGTCAGGGGTAGGCAATCAGCCCCAGCATTTT. It codes for CASSEWGSGVGNQPQHF. The rearrangement uses TRBV6-1 and TRBJ1-5, with D tentatively TRBD1 (6 bases). V shed 6 bases and J shed 2 bases, with 20 bases lying between them. The CDR3 length is 17 residues. CDR1 MNHNS and CDR2 SASEGT come from the germline V gene.

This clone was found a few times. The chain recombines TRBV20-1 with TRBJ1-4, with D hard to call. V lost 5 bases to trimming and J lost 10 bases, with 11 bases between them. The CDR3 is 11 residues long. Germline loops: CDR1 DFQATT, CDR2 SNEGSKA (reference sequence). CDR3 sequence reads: CSAYLGGKLFF. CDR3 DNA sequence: TGCAGTGCTTACTTGGGAGGAAAACTGTTTTTT.

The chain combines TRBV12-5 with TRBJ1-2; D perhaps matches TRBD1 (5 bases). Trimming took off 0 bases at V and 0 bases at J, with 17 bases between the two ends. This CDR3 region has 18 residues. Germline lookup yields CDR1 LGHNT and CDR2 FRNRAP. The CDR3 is CASGLVPGGRAPNYGYTF. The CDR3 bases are TGTGCTAGTGGTTTGGTACCCGGCGGCAGGGCCCCTAACTATGGCTACACCTTC.

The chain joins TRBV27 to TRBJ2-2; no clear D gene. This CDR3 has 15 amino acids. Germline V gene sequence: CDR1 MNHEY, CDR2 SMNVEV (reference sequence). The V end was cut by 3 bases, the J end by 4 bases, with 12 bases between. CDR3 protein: CASSFQSRITGELFF. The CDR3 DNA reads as TGTGCCAGCAGTTTTCAGTCCCGGATCACCGGGGAGCTGTTTTTT.

As DNA, the CDR3 is TGTGCCATCAGTGAGGGACTGATACCAGATACGCAGTATTTT. As protein: CAISEGLIPDTQYF. The chain couples TRBV10-3 to TRBJ2-3; D perhaps matches TRBD2 (5 bases). The germline V and J ends were trimmed by 2 bases and 4 bases, with 10 bases remaining between them. CDR1 ENHRY and CDR2 SYGVKD come from the germline V gene. This CDR3 has 14 amino acids.

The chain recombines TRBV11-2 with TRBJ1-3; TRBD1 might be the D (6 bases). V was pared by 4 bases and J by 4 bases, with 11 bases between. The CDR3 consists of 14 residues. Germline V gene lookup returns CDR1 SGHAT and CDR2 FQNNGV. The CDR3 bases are TGTGCCAGCAGCTCCGGGACAACCGGAAACACCATATATTTT. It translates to CASSSGTTGNTIYF.

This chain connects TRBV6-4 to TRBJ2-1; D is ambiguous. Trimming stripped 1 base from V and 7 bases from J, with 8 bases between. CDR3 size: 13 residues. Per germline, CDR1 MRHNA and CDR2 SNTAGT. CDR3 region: CASSDYLGNEQFF. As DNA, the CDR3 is TGTGCCAGCAGTGACTACCTAGGGAATGAGCAGTTCTTC.

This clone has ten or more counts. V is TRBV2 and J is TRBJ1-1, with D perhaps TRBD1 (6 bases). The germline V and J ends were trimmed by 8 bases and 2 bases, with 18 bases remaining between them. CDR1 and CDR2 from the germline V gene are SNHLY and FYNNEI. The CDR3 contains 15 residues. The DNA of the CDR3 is TGTGCCAGCTCCTATTACGGGGGCGGAAACACTGAAGCTTTCTTT. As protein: CASSYYGGGNTEAFF.

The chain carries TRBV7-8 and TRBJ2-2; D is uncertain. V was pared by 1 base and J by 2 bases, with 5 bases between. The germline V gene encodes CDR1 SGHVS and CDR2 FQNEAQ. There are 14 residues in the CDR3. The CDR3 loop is CASSLGGNTGELFF. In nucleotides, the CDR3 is TGTGCCAGCAGCTTAGGAGGCAACACCGGGGAGCTGTTTTTT.

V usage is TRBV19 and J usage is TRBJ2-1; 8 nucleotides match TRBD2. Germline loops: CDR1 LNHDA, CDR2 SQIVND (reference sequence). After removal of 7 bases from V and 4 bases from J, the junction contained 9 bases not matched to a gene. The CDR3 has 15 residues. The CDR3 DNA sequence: TGTGCCAGTATTAGAAGGGCGGGAGGATACAATGAGCAGTTCTTC. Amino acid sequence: CASIRRAGGYNEQFF.

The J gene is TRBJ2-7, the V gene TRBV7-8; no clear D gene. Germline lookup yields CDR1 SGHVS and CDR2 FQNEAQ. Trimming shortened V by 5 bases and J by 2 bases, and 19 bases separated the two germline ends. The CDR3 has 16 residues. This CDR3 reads CASSGLGGAKTYEQYF. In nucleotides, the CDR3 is TGTGCCAGCAGCGGGCTTGGCGGAGCGAAAACCTACGAGCAGTACTTC.

CDR3 amino acids: CASNDILGNQPQHF. DNA for the CDR3: TGTGCCAGTAATGATATCCTAGGCAATCAGCCCCAGCATTTT. V usage is TRBV19 and J usage is TRBJ1-5; D is uncertain. CDR3 length: 14 amino acids. From germline, CDR1 is LNHDA and CDR2 SQIVND (reference sequence). The V and J ends lost 7 bases and 2 bases respectively, with 12 bases between them.